These 28 T cell receptor beta chains were sequenced from one sample in a study of blood T cells in healthy people across ages. Combining a sample-barcoded 5' primer with a J-beta primer mix, a second PCR ran for roughly 7 to 12 cycles. TCRdb redid the calling of the 5' RACE reads with MiXCR, one entry per CDR3 protein. The profile covers 1.2 million to 1.5 million distinct CDR3 sequences, with approximately 42% appearing a single time and roughly 7.9% taken by the ten largest. Input material: blood. The origin of the receptors is a woman aged 18-30 years in good health.

This chain connects TRBV4-1 to TRBJ2-1, with D possibly being TRBD2 (6 bases). The DNA matches TRBJ2-7 better at its end, which makes the J call doubtful. Germline lookup yields CDR1 MGHRA and CDR2 YSYEKL. The CDR3 runs 17 residues. CDR3 sequence reads: CASSQVRSGLPYNEQYF. The DNA for the CDR3 is TGCGCCAGCAGCCAAGTTAGGTCGGGACTGCCCTACAATGAGCAGTACTTC.

This chain connects TRBV28 to TRBJ1-2; the match to TRBD1 covers 8 bases. The germline CDR1 and CDR2 sequences are MDHEN and SYDVKM. The junction had 10 bases not matched to a gene; V was cut back by 10 bases and J by 6 bases. The CDR3 contains 13 residues. The chain's CDR3 is CATPIQGEHGYTF. CDR3 nucleotides: TGTGCCACCCCGATACAGGGGGAGCATGGCTACACCTTC.

The rearrangement joins TRBV4-1 to TRBJ1-1; D is perhaps TRBD1 (6 bases). With 4 bases removed from V and 12 bases from J, the gap between germline ends came to 27 bases. CDR1 is MGHRA and CDR2 is YSYEKL in the germline V gene. The CDR3 consists of 16 residues. CDR3 sequence: CASSLWPGVDSGETFF. The CDR3 bases are TGCGCCAGCAGCCTTTGGCCAGGGGTGGATTCGGGCGAAACTTTCTTT.

This clonotype was seen more than once but under ten times. V and J are TRBV4-1 and TRBJ1-4, with D unclear. The V end was cut by 6 bases, the J end by 4 bases, with 18 bases between. The CDR3 spans 16 residues. Germline-derived CDR1 and CDR2 are MGHRA and YSYEKL. The CDR3 protein is CASSPAETRVNEKLFF. In nucleotides, the CDR3 is TGCGCCAGCAGTCCCGCGGAAACCCGAGTTAATGAAAAACTGTTTTTT.

The V gene is TRBV4-1, the J gene TRBJ2-7; 7 bases match TRBD1. Germline CDR1 reads MGHRA; CDR2 reads YSYEKL. The CDR3 is 13 amino acids. J lost 5 bases, V lost 4 bases, and 5 bases had no gene match. The CDR3 region has the DNA TGCGCCAGCAGCCCCAGCACAGGGGACGAGCAGTACTTC. This encodes CASSPSTGDEQYF.

J is TRBJ2-4 and V is TRBV20-1; 7 bases are shared with TRBD2. Germline V gives CDR1 DFQATT, CDR2 SNEGSKA (reference sequence). The CDR3 sequence is 14 residues long. V lost 3 bases, J lost 6 bases, and 8 bases stayed unmatched. Written as DNA, the CDR3 is TGCAGTGCTAGGGGGACTAAGGCTCCAAACATTCAGTACTTC. Translation: CSARGTKAPNIQYF.

The chain has TRBV20-1 and TRBJ1-5; D is possibly TRBD1 (5 bases). Deletions cut 6 bases from V and 3 bases from J, with 18 bases between. This CDR3 is 15 amino acids long. Germline CDR1 is DFQATT and CDR2 is SNEGSKA (reference sequence). The CDR3 region is CSAPPGGDLNQPQHF. The CDR3 DNA follows: TGCAGTGCCCCTCCGGGCGGGGACCTCAATCAGCCCCAGCATTTT.

This clonotype has more than one count but fewer than ten. This chain links TRBV2 with TRBJ2-1; no clear D gene. The CDR3 loop spans 12 amino acids. The germline V gene encodes CDR1 SNHLY and CDR2 FYNNEI. The germline V and J ends were trimmed by 11 bases and 4 bases, with 12 bases remaining between them. CDR3 in DNA: TGTGCCTTCGGTCCGACTTACAATGAGCAGTTCTTC. Protein sequence: CAFGPTYNEQFF.

This clonotype was found a few times. The chain uses TRBV5-1 and TRBJ2-7; no firm D call. V was trimmed by 3 bases and J by 2 bases, leaving 15 bases between them. This CDR3 is 15 amino acids long. Germline assignment: CDR1 SGHRS and CDR2 YFSETQ. The CDR3 sequence is CASSSGQLIPYEQYF. The CDR3 DNA reads TGCGCCAGCAGCTCTGGTCAGCTGATCCCCTACGAGCAGTACTTC.

This clonotype came up a few times. The V and J genes are TRBV3-1 and TRBJ2-1; 8 nucleotides line up with TRBD2. The germline CDR1 and CDR2 sequences are LGHDT and YNNKEL (reference sequence). The CDR3 is 13 amino acids. V lost 5 bases to trimming and J lost 9 bases; unmatched junction nucleotides: 6. This chain's CDR3 is CASSAGLAGEQFF. CDR3 sequence (DNA): TGTGCCAGCAGCGCCGGACTAGCCGGTGAGCAGTTCTTC.

The chain recombines TRBV3-1 with TRBJ1-4, with 12 positions matching TRBD1. The V gene end was trimmed by 0 bases and the J gene end by 3 bases; junction bases not matched to a gene: 5. Per the germline V gene, CDR1 is LGHDT and CDR2 is YNNKEL (reference sequence). The CDR3 has 18 residues. The CDR3 DNA sequence: TGTGCCAGCAGCCAAGAATGGGACAGGGGGCCGGCTAATGAAAAACTGTTTTTT. This sequence encodes CASSQEWDRGPANEKLFF. The full variable domain, in which reference TRBV3-1 and TRBJ1-4 provide the parts outside the CDR3, is DTAVSQTPKYLVTQMGNDKSIKCEQNLGHDTMYWYKQDSKKFLKIMFSYNNKELIINETVPNRFSPKSPDKAHLNLHINSLELGDSAVYFCASSQEWDRGPANEKLFFGSGTQLSVL.

This clonotype appeared a single time. CDR3 sequence: CASSVQGGLREELFF. CDR3 coding DNA: TGCGCCAGCAGCGTACAAGGGGGCTTAAGGGAAGAACTGTTTTTT. V is TRBV5-1 and J is TRBJ1-4, with TRBD1 matching over 7 bases. The CDR3 totals 15 residues. V lost 4 bases and J lost 12; bases outside the gene matches: 15. Germline CDR1 reads SGHRS; CDR2 reads YFSETQ.

The chain has TRBV25-1 and TRBJ1-5, with D perhaps TRBD1 (6 bases). Germline CDR1 is MGHDK and CDR2 is SYGVNS. Trimming cost V 3 bases and J 3 bases, with 12 bases left between them. The CDR3 totals 15 residues. Here the CDR3 DNA reads TGTGCCAGCAGTGATTCAGGGGTGGCCAATCAGCCCCAGCATTTT. Its protein product is CASSDSGVANQPQHF.

The chain is built from TRBV7-2 and TRBJ2-7, with 9 positions matching TRBD1. V was pared by 5 bases and J by 3 bases, with 8 bases of the junction left unmatched. This CDR3 is 15 amino acids long. From germline, CDR1 is SGHTA and CDR2 FQGNSA. CDR3 loop: CASSVDRDRDYEQYF. The CDR3 bases are TGTGCCAGCAGCGTCGACCGGGACAGGGACTACGAGCAGTACTTC.

J is TRBJ2-3 and V is TRBV20-1; D gene uncertain. The V and J ends lost 3 bases and 0 bases respectively, with 16 bases between them. The CDR3 sequence is 16 residues long. Germline CDR1 and CDR2: DFQATT and SNEGSKA (reference sequence). The CDR3 protein is CSARGRYSLSTDTQYF. CDR3 sequence (DNA): TGCAGTGCTAGGGGTCGCTACTCGTTAAGCACAGATACGCAGTATTTT.

This clonotype was seen a few times. The V gene is TRBV6-5, the J gene TRBJ1-1; D unresolved. Germline CDR1 is MNHEY and CDR2 is SVGAGI. CDR3 length: 14 amino acids. Between the trimmed V and J ends, which lost 6 bases and 2 bases, there was a span of 13 bases. The CDR3, as DNA: TGTGCCAGCAGAAAGGAGACATACAACACTGAAGCTTTCTTT. Translation gives CASRKETYNTEAFF.

This clonotype was detected a few times. This sequence joins TRBV6-6 and TRBJ2-5, with TRBD2 matching over 8 bases. The V segment lost 3 bases and the J segment 11 bases; nucleotides outside the gene matches: 14. Germline CDR1 reads MNHNY; CDR2 reads SVGAGI (reference sequence). There are 15 residues in the CDR3. The CDR3 here is CASSYYPVAGREQYF. The CDR3 nucleotides read TGTGCCAGCAGTTATTACCCCGTAGCGGGACGAGAGCAGTACTTC.

A note on this clonotype: A much larger clone lies a single base off, so this may be a read error. The chain recombines TRBV20-1 with TRBJ2-3, with TRBD2 matching over 13 bases. Germline trimming cut 6 bases from V and 0 bases from J; bases unmatched to any gene: 9. Germline V gene data show CDR1 as DFQATT and CDR2 as SNEGSKA (reference sequence). The CDR3 spans 17 residues. The CDR3: CSADSGTSGASTDTQYF. CDR3 coding DNA: TGCAGTGCCGACTCCGGGACTAGCGGGGCCAGCACAGATACGCAGTATTTT.

In its sample, this clonotype was seen many times. The CDR3 region is CSAPRAYEQYF. CDR3 coding DNA: TGCAGTGCCCCCCGGGCGTACGAGCAGTACTTC. The V and J genes are TRBV20-1 and TRBJ2-7; D gene uncertain. V was trimmed by 6 bases and J by 4 bases, leaving 10 bases between them. The CDR3 covers 11 residues. The germline CDR1 and CDR2 sequences are DFQATT and SNEGSKA (reference sequence).

The chain joins TRBV20-1 to TRBJ2-4; D might be TRBD2 (6 bases). The CDR3 runs to 12 residues. The V end lost 3 bases, the J end lost 6 bases, and 9 bases lay between the germline ends. CDR1 and CDR2 from the germline V gene are DFQATT and SNEGSKA (reference sequence). CDR3 loop: CSASGGGNIQYF. The CDR3, as DNA: TGCAGTGCTAGCGGGGGTGGAAACATTCAGTACTTC.

In the case of this clonotype: At one end, the junction sequence differs from germline, possibly due to a read error. The rearrangement joins TRBV7-2 to TRBJ2-1; TRBD2 might be the D (6 bases). Germline assignment: CDR1 SGHTA and CDR2 FQGNSA. The CDR3 runs 14 residues. CDR3 nucleotides: TGTGCCAGCAGCTTACTAGCGAGCTACAATAAGCAGTTCTTC. Its protein product is CASSLLASYNKQFF.

The chain recombines TRBV4-2 with TRBJ2-1; maybe TRBD1 (5 bases). The CDR3 consists of 14 residues. Trimming cost V 3 bases and J 3 bases, with 9 bases left between them. Germline V gene data show CDR1 as LGHNA and CDR2 as YNFKEQ. CDR3 bases: TGTGCCAGCAGCCAGGGGCTATTCTACAATGAGCAGTTCTTC. Translation: CASSQGLFYNEQFF.

This rearrangement joins TRBV2 to TRBJ1-2; D not resolved. Trimming removed 6 bases from V and 4 bases from J, with 27 bases in between. CDR3 length: 18 residues. The germline V gene encodes CDR1 SNHLY and CDR2 FYNNEI. CDR3 residues: CASREREFVGGGGYGYTF. The CDR3 bases are TGTGCCAGCAGAGAAAGGGAGTTCGTAGGAGGCGGTGGCTATGGCTACACCTTC.

J is TRBJ2-2 and V is TRBV13; possibly TRBD1 for D (5 bases). The CDR3 is made up of 15 amino acids. Germline V CDR1 and CDR2: PRHDT, FYEKMQ (reference sequence). The germline V and J ends were trimmed by 5 bases and 8 bases, with 18 bases remaining between them. This CDR3 reads CASSLGPEPPGELFF. In DNA, the CDR3 is TGTGCCAGCAGCCTGGGGCCCGAGCCCCCAGGGGAGCTGTTTTTT.

The sample holds many counts of this clonotype. The rearrangement joins TRBV12-3 or TRBV12-4 to TRBJ1-6; 7 bases map to TRBD1. The CDR3 spans 15 residues. The junction had 6 bases not matched to a gene; V was cut back by 5 bases and J by 5 bases. Here the CDR3 reads CASSLRDSHNSPLHF. CDR3 DNA sequence: TGTGCCAGCAGTCTCCGGGACAGTCATAATTCACCCCTCCACTTT.

The chain recombines TRBV3-1 with TRBJ2-3; D might be TRBD2 (6 bases). The CDR3 has 13 amino acids. Trimming cost V 3 bases and J 5 bases, with 9 bases left between them. Germline values: CDR1 LGHDT, CDR2 YNNKEL (reference sequence). The CDR3 sequence is CASSHKEGDTQYF. DNA for the CDR3: TGTGCCAGCAGCCATAAGGAGGGAGATACGCAGTATTTT.

The rearrangement uses TRBV27 and TRBJ2-3, with no clear D. Germline V gives CDR1 MNHEY, CDR2 SMNVEV (reference sequence). This CDR3 comprises 15 residues. Trimming left V 6 bases short and J 2 bases short, with 15 bases between. The CDR3 spells CASSPETLPTDTQYF. CDR3 nucleotides: TGTGCCAGCAGCCCAGAGACGCTACCCACAGATACGCAGTATTTT.

The J gene is TRBJ2-7, the V gene TRBV5-1; 8 nucleotides line up with TRBD2. J was trimmed by 5 bases and V by 0 bases; bases with no gene match: 7. The CDR3 extends over 15 amino acids. CDR1 and CDR2 from the germline V gene are SGHRS and YFSETQ. This chain's CDR3 is CASSLAGGGIHEQYF. CDR3 bases: TGCGCCAGCAGCTTGGCCGGGGGGGGGATCCACGAGCAGTACTTC.